This T cell receptor (beta chain) appears in the sequencing data of a study of blood T cell repertoires in COVID-19 (TCRdb year 2020). Some background on the complete study: Samples covering the acute and convalescent phases of COVID-19 were provided by collaborators in the United States, Italy and Spain. A de-identified subject ID, COVID-19 status, age in years and sex were almost always included in the sample metadata. A freely available public database, intended as a resource for researchers studying the immune response to SARS-CoV-2, is where the repertoires were released. The samples were drawn from two sources: the first 160 participants of the ongoing ImmuneRACE study, and 1,254 subjects contributed by 6 global collaborators. HLA class I and class II types, where available, came from metadata supplied by the sample provider rather than from assay-based typing. The dataset comprised deeply sampled blood TCRbeta repertoires from subjects exposed to, actively infected with, or recovered from COVID-19. The material from the prospective study consisted of cDNA or gDNA derived from T cells, B-cell-depleted T cells, or PBMCs.

The immunoSEQ Assay, a bias-controlled multiplex PCR, was used to amplify TCRbeta CDR3 regions from genomic DNA. In the source study's methods: The number of nucleated cells in each sample was estimated from the amplification of reference gene primers within the assay. To quantify the absolute abundance of each unique TCRbeta CDR3 rearrangement, sequence reads were collapsed and filtered. For each sample, productive Simpson clonality was calculated as the square root of Simpson's diversity index over productive rearrangements. TCRdb carries this immuneACCESS record with in-frame sequences only. Its versions omit some clonotypes, under half of them owing to an unresolved V gene in the studies checked, with the rest unexplained. V, J and clone size are those of that table, while D and trimming were read from the DNA. The sample table shows under 300,000 clones, and 84% are seen once. The ten top clones hold approximately 2.3% of the sample.

Samples from volunteer blood donors who had recovered from COVID-19 were contributed by a second Seattle source. Whole blood was collected in K2EDTA tubes by collaborating institutions according to the institutions' own protocols. For TCRbeta analysis, collaborators shipped samples in one of three forms: frozen whole blood, isolated PBMCs, or DNA extracted from either of those sample types. From cysteine to phenylalanine, the CDR3 is 12 amino acids long. Solely the CDR3 DNA is kept, with 36 bases framed from the first base. Germline trimming amounts to 3 bases on V and 6 bases on J, with 2 as the count of junction bases outside the gene matches. The germline V gene (reference sequence) specifies LGHDT as CDR1 and YNNKEL as CDR2. Broader findings and caveats from the paper: The amount of clinical and demographic metadata varied by source and participant and was provided uncurated.

On this clone itself: Its antigen is not yet known. The record has no base qualities; no much larger clone is one base away. Distinct nucleotide sequences in the sample also encode this CDR3.

This TCR derives from a man aged 35 to 55 who had recovered from COVID-19. Rearrangement joined TRBV3-1 (or the pseudogene TRBV3-2) to TRBJ2-7, and TRBD2 aligns with 7 junction nucleotides. Sequencing was performed on peripheral blood. CDR3 protein: CASSQGGSEQYF. The bases are TGTGCCAGCAGCCAGGGGGGGTCCGAGCAGTACTTC.